This TCR beta chain was identified during a study of T-cell memory formation after mild COVID-19. A note on this clonotype: Its matching antigen is unknown.

Study-wide results and caveats: Contracting CD4+ clones sat mainly in CM and EM; CD8+ in EMRA.

TCRdb ran MiXCR on the 5' RACE reads and lists one entry per CDR3 protein. The sample shows around 25,000 distinct CDR3 sequences, 7.4% of them seen only once. V was shortened by 5 bases and J by 8 bases, with 12 bases between the two germline ends. Germline CDR1 is MNHEY and CDR2 is SMNVEV (reference sequence). This CDR3 comprises 13 residues. This clonotype was sampled from an adult woman who had mild COVID-19 (a few samples of this study predate the infection). Cell type and time point are not known. V usage is TRBV27 and J usage is TRBJ1-4; no definite D call. The sample consisted of PBMCs or a T cell subset sorted from them (not recorded which). CDR3 in DNA: TGTGCCAGCAGTACGTGTGGAGGGGAAAAACTGTTTTTT. This translates into CASSTCGGEKLFF.